These 9 T cell receptor beta chains came from one sample sequenced in a study of blood T cell repertoires in COVID-19. Profiled with immunoSEQ multiplex PCR; TCRdb holds only in-frame clones, not every one. The sample carries 200,000 to 300,000 clones, about 91% recorded once. The sequenced material came from PBMCs or T cells enriched from blood (not recorded which). Source of these receptors: a woman aged 40 to 49 with acute COVID-19.

This chain connects TRBV9 to TRBJ2-7, with 7 bases aligning to TRBD2. Per germline, CDR1 SGDLS and CDR2 YYNGEE. V trimming: 4 bases; J trimming: 3 bases; junction bases outside the gene matches: 4. The CDR3 length is 13 residues. In DNA form, the CDR3 reads TGTGCCAGCAGCTCCGGGACTAACTACGAGCAGTACTTC. It codes for CASSSGTNYEQYF.

The CDR3 here is CASSQGTPATNEKLFF. The CDR3 region has the DNA TGCGCCAGCAGTCAGGGGACACCGGCAACTAATGAAAAACTGTTTTTT. The rearrangement joins TRBV23-1 to TRBJ1-4; TRBD1 might be the D (6 bases). TRBV23-1 is noted as an ORF with a role that remains uncertain. The CDR3 extends over 16 amino acids. Trimming shortened V by 3 bases and J by 0 bases, and 11 bases separated the two germline ends.

V and J are TRBV6-2 or TRBV6-3 and TRBJ1-5, with 10 bases lining up with TRBD1. Trimming cost V 5 bases and J 4 bases; bases outside gene matches: 8. The CDR3 spans 16 residues. Per germline, CDR1 MNHEY and CDR2 SVGEGT. The CDR3 protein is CASSRQGALKNQPQHF. The CDR3 bases are TGTGCCAGCAGTCGACAGGGGGCGTTGAAAAATCAGCCCCAGCATTTT.

About this clone: Its ends do not fully match the called genes, so a read error is possible. J is TRBJ2-1 and V is TRBV25-1, with 15 positions matching TRBD2. CDR1 is MGHDK and CDR2 is SYGVNS in the germline V gene. The CDR3 is 16 amino acids. CDR3 residues: CDSRTSGRASYNEQFF. The CDR3 DNA reads as TGCGATTCCCGGACTAGCGGGAGGGCCTCCTACAATGAGCAGTTCTTC.

This clone occurred a few times. The chain employs TRBV11-2 and TRBJ2-2; D ambiguous. CDR3 size: 12 residues. Germline V CDR1 and CDR2: SGHAT, FQNNGV. V dropped 6 bases and J dropped 4 bases, with 6 bases sitting between them. CDR3 in amino acids: CASSYITGELFF. In DNA, the CDR3 is TGTGCCAGCAGTTACATCACCGGGGAGCTGTTTTTT.

V gene TRBV19 combines with J gene TRBJ2-5; D may be TRBD2 (5 bases). V dropped 1 base and J dropped 5 bases, with 8 bases sitting between them. Germline V lookup: CDR1 LNHDA, CDR2 SQIVND (reference sequence). The CDR3 is 13 amino acids. The chain's CDR3 is CASSIAGYETQYF. CDR3 bases: TGTGCCAGTAGTATAGCGGGGTACGAGACCCAGTACTTC. The full variable domain, completed using reference TRBV19 and TRBJ2-5, is DGGITQSPKYLFRKEGQNVTLSCEQNLNHDAMYWYRQDPGQGLRLIYYSQIVNDFQKGDIAEGYSVSREKKESFPLTVTSAQKNPTAFYLCASSIAGYETQYFGPGTRLLVL.

This chain uses TRBV29-1 with TRBJ2-5, with D perhaps matching TRBD1 (6 bases). The germline V gene has CDR1 SQVTM and CDR2 ANQGSEA. This CDR3 has 13 amino acids. Trimming stripped 7 bases from V and 1 base from J, with 13 bases between. CDR3 DNA: TGCAGCGGCTACAGGGTAGGCCAAGAGACCCAGTACTTC. Its translation: CSGYRVGQETQYF.

The J gene is TRBJ1-4, the V gene TRBV11-2; 9 positions match TRBD1. The CDR3 loop spans 14 amino acids. V was clipped by 6 bases and J by 5 bases; unmatched bases: 4. The germline CDR1 and CDR2 sequences are SGHAT and FQNNGV. The CDR3 coding sequence is TGTGCCAGCAGTCCGGGGACAGGGAATGAAAAACTGTTTTTT. Translating it yields CASSPGTGNEKLFF. Full variable domain (remainder filled in from reference TRBV11-2 and TRBJ1-4): EAGVAQSPRYKIIEKRQSVAFWCNPISGHATLYWYQQILGQGPKLLIQFQNNGVVDDSQLPKDRFSAERLKGVDSTLKIQPAKLEDSAVYLCASSPGTGNEKLFFGSGTQLSVL.

The chain recombines TRBV5-5 with TRBJ2-1; D gene unclear. Trimming pared 4 bases from V and 9 bases from J, leaving 11 bases between. This CDR3 is 12 amino acids long. Per the germline V gene, CDR1 is SGHKS and CDR2 is YYEKEE (reference sequence). The CDR3 sequence: CASSLMVVEQFF. For the CDR3, the DNA is TGTGCCAGCAGCCTAATGGTGGTTGAGCAGTTCTTC.